The clone carrying this T cell receptor (beta chain) was observed a few times. The data derive from a study of blood T cell repertoires in COVID-19. Study background: The samples span acute and convalescent COVID-19 from the United States, Italy and Spain.

This CDR3 is built from 15 residues. V shed 4 bases, J shed 4 bases, and the junction held 7 bases outside the gene matches. Germline values: CDR1 LNHDA, CDR2 SQIVND (reference sequence). In the original analysis: Reference gene primer amplification yielded estimated nucleated cell counts. TCRdb's copy holds only in-frame clones and misses some; the assay was immunoSEQ multiplex PCR. V and J calls and clone size are given by that table; D and trimming were obtained from the DNA. Here the sample spans around 140,000 clones, 84% being singletons. The genes are TRBV19 and TRBJ1-5; 7 nucleotides match TRBD1. The sequenced material came from peripheral blood. This sequence originates from a man between 60 and 70 years old with active or convalescent COVID-19. The chain's CDR3 is CASSRGDRLNQPQHF. CDR3 coding DNA: TGTGCCAGTAGTAGGGGGGACAGACTTAATCAGCCCCAGCATTTT. Looking up the rest from reference TRBV19 and TRBJ1-5 gives the full variable domain: DGGITQSPKYLFRKEGQNVTLSCEQNLNHDAMYWYRQDPGQGLRLIYYSQIVNDFQKGDIAEGYSVSREKKESFPLTVTSAQKNPTAFYLCASSRGDRLNQPQHFGDGTRLSIL.